The rows below give T cell receptor beta chains drawn from one sample of a study of blood T cell repertoires in COVID-19. This table comes from immunoSEQ multiplex PCR, and its TCRdb copy is limited to in-frame clones, with some not included. This table holds nearly 85,000 clones, 65% to 85% found once. Sequenced sample: peripheral blood. These receptors were obtained from a woman aged 55 to 70 with acute or convalescent COVID-19. Each CDR3 is given with its conserved first and last residue. The order of the fields is J gene, V gene, D gene, clone size, CDR3 protein, CDR3 DNA. The D gene is left open where the match is weak. Not all rows give a size; the values are once, few, many and, for expanded clones, a class.

TRBJ1-5,TRBV5-6,NA,once,CASSFRGSSNQPQHF,TGTGCCAGCAGCTTCAGGGGCTCTAGCAATCAGCCCCAGCATTTT
TRBJ1-2,TRBV5-1,TRBD1,NA,CASSQFGQAGGYTF,TGCGCCAGCAGCCAATTCGGACAGGCCGGTGGCTACACCTTC
TRBJ2-1,TRBV4-2,TRBD2,NA,CASSQARTTSGYNEQFF,TGTGCCAGCAGCCAAGCCCGGACGACTAGCGGATACAATGAGCAGTTCTTC
TRBJ1-2,TRBV6-5,TRBD1,NA,CASSYSTGGGYTF,TGTGCCAGCAGTTACTCGACAGGGGGTGGCTACACCTTC
TRBJ1-5,TRBV11-3,NA,NA,CASSLDEFGQPLNQPQHF,TGTGCCAGCAGCTTAGACGAGTTCGGACAGCCCCTTAATCAGCCCCAGCATTTT
TRBJ1-2,TRBV24-1,TRBD1,NA,CATSDRDRDPYGYTF,TGTGCCACCAGTGATCGGGACAGGGATCCCTATGGCTACACCTTC
TRBJ2-7,TRBV11-3,NA,NA,CASSLERAYEQYF,TGTGCCAGCAGCTTAGAGCGGGCGTACGAGCAGTACTTC
TRBJ1-2,TRBV19,TRBD1,few,CASRDRDGYTF,TGTGCCAGTAGGGACAGGGATGGCTACACCTTC
TRBJ2-5,TRBV11-3,NA,NA,CASSLVTGETQYF,TGTGCCAGCAGCTTAGTAACTGGAGAGACCCAGTACTTC
TRBJ2-7,TRBV5-1,TRBD1,NA,CASSLGTGGSYEQYF,TGCGCCAGCAGCTTGGGGACAGGGGGCTCCTACGAGCAGTACTTC
TRBJ2-3,TRBV5-4,TRBD2,NA,CASTLAGGLRDTQYF,TGTGCCAGCACGTTGGCGGGAGGGCTCCGGGATACGCAGTATTTT
TRBJ2-3,TRBV5-1,NA,NA,CASSFSDSSGTQYF,TGCGCCAGCAGCTTCAGCGACAGCTCAGGGACGCAGTATTTT
TRBJ1-5,TRBV7-9,NA,NA,CASSLVGAPQGYQPQHF,TGTGCCAGCAGCTTAGTAGGGGCGCCACAGGGCTATCAGCCCCAGCATTTT
TRBJ1-4,TRBV7-2,TRBD1,NA,CASSSQGNSRFNEKLFF,TGTGCCAGCAGCTCACAGGGGAATAGTCGATTTAATGAAAAACTGTTTTTT
TRBJ1-2,TRBV6-4,TRBD1,NA,CASTPGQGAIMSYGYTF,TGTGCCAGCACACCGGGACAGGGGGCGATTATGAGCTATGGCTACACCTTC
TRBJ1-2,TRBV28,NA,NA,CAGSIVGRAGSNYGYTF,TGTGCCGGCAGTATAGTGGGCAGGGCTGGTTCTAACTATGGCTACACCTTC